This T cell receptor beta chain was captured by sequencing in a study of T cell clonality in common variable immunodeficiency. Study findings and constraints: In common variable immunodeficiency, TCR beta chains reportedly carried fewer deletions and N-nucleotide insertions.

This clone appeared many times. Its antigen is currently unknown. The observed sequence ends 3 residues before the CDR3 terminus, with the missing tail filled in from the germline J gene. Caucasian heritage predominated among both patients and controls. Blood samples were heparinized, about 5 to 9 ml per donor. Trimming took off 2 bases at V and 3 bases at J, with 14 bases between the two ends. CDR3 length: 16 amino acids. CDR1 and CDR2 (germline): SNHLY, FYNNEI. Using immunoSEQ multiplex PCR, the repertoire was profiled, and TCRdb retains in-frame clones only, with some absent. The record shows 80,000 or so clones for this sample, with no singletons present.

This chain uses TRBV2 with TRBJ2-4; possible D gene TRBD2, 7 bases. Sequenced material: peripheral blood mononuclear cells. The source is a person between 18 and 69 years old in good health. The DNA read from the CDR3 is TGTGCCAGCAGTGAATGGGGGGGCGGGGGCAAAAACATT. This encodes CASSEWGGGGKNI. The CDR3, in full, reads CASSEWGGGGKNIQYF.